These T cell receptor beta chains were read from a single sample in a study of T-cell memory formation after mild COVID-19. TCRdb passed the 5' RACE reads through MiXCR, listing each CDR3 protein once. The sample consists of about 360,000 distinct CDR3 sequences, 10% to 15% of them appearing once. Sequencing used PBMCs or a T cell subset sorted from them (not recorded which). The origin of the receptors is a man younger than 35 who had mild COVID-19 (a few samples of this study predate the infection). Cell type and time point are not known. The CDR3 runs from the conserved cysteine through the conserved F or W. The D gene is left open where the match is weak. Size values are once, few and many counts, or a class for expanded clones, and some rows have none.

v_call: TRBV9; d_call: .; j_call: TRBJ1-2; clone_size: .; cdr3_nt: TGTGCCAGCAGCCCCTCGACAGTCTATGGCTACACCTTC; cdr3_aa: CASSPSTVYGYTF
v_call: TRBV9; d_call: TRBD1; j_call: TRBJ2-2; clone_size: .; cdr3_nt: TGTGCCAGCGGCCCCCGGGACAGGGGGACCACCGGGGAGCTGTTTTTT; cdr3_aa: CASGPRDRGTTGELFF
v_call: TRBV2; d_call: TRBD1; j_call: TRBJ2-3; clone_size: .; cdr3_nt: TGTGCCAGCAGTAGGGACAGCGACACAGATACGCAGTATTTT; cdr3_aa: CASSRDSDTDTQYF
v_call: TRBV7-9; d_call: TRBD1; j_call: TRBJ1-5; clone_size: .; cdr3_nt: TGTGCCAGCAGCCCCGCTTCGGGACAGGGGCCCGATCAGCCCCAGCATTTT; cdr3_aa: CASSPASGQGPDQPQHF
v_call: TRBV5-1; d_call: TRBD2; j_call: TRBJ2-1; clone_size: .; cdr3_nt: TGCGCCAGCAGCTGGGGTAGCGGGGGTAATGAGCAGTTCTTC; cdr3_aa: CASSWGSGGNEQFF
v_call: TRBV18; d_call: .; j_call: TRBJ1-6; clone_size: few; cdr3_nt: TGTGCCAGCTCACCACAGGCAGCCGGGTATAATTCACCCCTCCACTTT; cdr3_aa: CASSPQAAGYNSPLHF
v_call: TRBV12-3/TRBV12-4; d_call: TRBD1; j_call: TRBJ1-2; clone_size: few; cdr3_nt: TGTGCCAGCAGTTCACAGGGGGCAAATGGCTACACCTTC; cdr3_aa: CASSSQGANGYTF
v_call: TRBV29-1; d_call: TRBD1; j_call: TRBJ2-5; clone_size: few; cdr3_nt: TGCAGCGTGGACACAGGGGCCCAAGAGACCCAGTACTTC; cdr3_aa: CSVDTGAQETQYF
v_call: TRBV29-1; d_call: .; j_call: TRBJ1-1; clone_size: few; cdr3_nt: TGCAGCGGGAGGTGGGGGGGGACTGAAGCTTTCTTT; cdr3_aa: CSGRWGGTEAFF
v_call: TRBV7-6; d_call: .; j_call: TRBJ1-6; clone_size: few; cdr3_nt: TGTGCCAGCACCCCGGGGGGTGCTAATTCACCCCTCCACTTT; cdr3_aa: CASTPGGANSPLHF
v_call: TRBV28; d_call: TRBD1; j_call: TRBJ1-3; clone_size: once; cdr3_nt: TGTGCCAGCAGTCTCGCCGGGACAGCAATTGGAAACACCATATATTTT; cdr3_aa: CASSLAGTAIGNTIYF
v_call: TRBV2; d_call: .; j_call: TRBJ1-5; clone_size: few; cdr3_nt: TGTGCCAGCAGTGAACTCCAGGGCAATCAGCCCCAGCATTTT; cdr3_aa: CASSELQGNQPQHF
v_call: TRBV29-1; d_call: .; j_call: TRBJ2-5; clone_size: .; cdr3_nt: TGCAGCGTTTCCAGGGATGGGGAGACCCAGTACTTC; cdr3_aa: CSVSRDGETQYF
v_call: TRBV5-6; d_call: .; j_call: TRBJ1-6; clone_size: few; cdr3_nt: TGTGCCAGCAGCTTGGCGGGGGGAAGATACTCACCCCTCCACTTT; cdr3_aa: CASSLAGGRYSPLHF
v_call: TRBV9; d_call: .; j_call: TRBJ1-4; clone_size: .; cdr3_nt: TGTGCCAGCAGCGTAGGGGGATCTAATGAAAAACTGTTTTTT; cdr3_aa: CASSVGGSNEKLFF
v_call: TRBV29-1; d_call: .; j_call: TRBJ2-7; clone_size: .; cdr3_nt: TGCAGCGTTGAAAACATGTTGGGGGGCGAGCAGTACTTC; cdr3_aa: CSVENMLGGEQYF
v_call: TRBV20-1; d_call: .; j_call: TRBJ2-5; clone_size: .; cdr3_nt: TGCAGTGCTCCCGAGGAGACCCAGTACTTC; cdr3_aa: CSAPEETQYF
v_call: TRBV5-1; d_call: TRBD1; j_call: TRBJ2-7; clone_size: .; cdr3_nt: TGCGCCAGCAGCGAGGGCCTCAGGGGGCGAATGTACGAGCAGTACTTC; cdr3_aa: CASSEGLRGRMYEQYF
v_call: TRBV4-3; d_call: .; j_call: TRBJ2-1; clone_size: .; cdr3_nt: TGCGCCAGCAGCCAAGATACGGGAAGCTCCTACAATGAGCAGTTCTTC; cdr3_aa: CASSQDTGSSYNEQFF
v_call: TRBV5-6; d_call: .; j_call: TRBJ1-5; clone_size: .; cdr3_nt: TGTGCCAGCAGCTTGGCTGTCAGGGTAGGGGATCAGCCCCAGCATTTT; cdr3_aa: CASSLAVRVGDQPQHF
v_call: TRBV19; d_call: .; j_call: TRBJ2-7; clone_size: few; cdr3_nt: TGTGCCAGTGCTGGCGGGACGGCCTACGAGCAGTACTTC; cdr3_aa: CASAGGTAYEQYF
v_call: TRBV27; d_call: TRBD2; j_call: TRBJ2-7; clone_size: few; cdr3_nt: TGTGCCAGCAGTCCCGCCGGGGGGACCTACGAGCAGTACTTC; cdr3_aa: CASSPAGGTYEQYF
v_call: TRBV5-1; d_call: .; j_call: TRBJ2-7; clone_size: .; cdr3_nt: TGCGCCAGCAGCTTGACAGATCTTTACGAGCAGTACTTC; cdr3_aa: CASSLTDLYEQYF
v_call: TRBV7-9; d_call: .; j_call: TRBJ1-3; clone_size: .; cdr3_nt: TGTGCCAGCAGCTTAGAGGGCAGAAGTGGGCATTTT; cdr3_aa: CASSLEGRSGHF
v_call: TRBV5-1; d_call: TRBD2; j_call: TRBJ2-2; clone_size: .; cdr3_nt: TGCGCCAGCAGCATGGGACTAGCGGGGGCTGCGAACACCGGGGAGCTGTTTTTT; cdr3_aa: CASSMGLAGAANTGELFF
v_call: TRBV7-9; d_call: .; j_call: TRBJ2-1; clone_size: many; cdr3_nt: TGTGCCAGCAGCTTAGCGCATGTCAGGCTGGGCAATGAGCAGTTCTTC; cdr3_aa: CASSLAHVRLGNEQFF